The TCR beta chain under discussion was sequenced for a study of T cell responses to AZD1222 COVID-19 vaccine. General observations from the study: A mostly white British donor set with more females was recruited, and clonal diversity was possibly underestimated. Baseline testing showed seropositivity in only 5 or 6 AZD1222 recipients.

The protocol was immunoSEQ multiplex PCR, while the TCRdb copy is restricted to in-frame clones and leaves out a portion. This table holds some 150,000 clones, 89% found once. As concerns this clone: What it binds is unknown.

Trimming removed 3 bases from V and 0 bases from J; junction bases left unmatched: 22. The germline V gene has CDR1 SGDLS and CDR2 YYNGEE. The CDR3 sequence is 21 residues long. The sequencing used peripheral blood, collected on day 0 of AZD1222 vaccination. The sequence derives from an adult in good health. V usage is TRBV9 and J usage is TRBJ1-2; 8 bases agree with TRBD1. CDR3: CASSAVFLGQGGLTANYGYTF. CDR3 sequence (DNA): TGTGCCAGCAGCGCGGTGTTCCTTGGACAGGGAGGGCTGACAGCTAACTATGGCTACACCTTC.